This TCR beta chain was recorded in a study of T cell responses to AZD1222 COVID-19 vaccine. Findings and caveats of the study: Repertoire sampling occurred only after the peak T cell response. A reported finding is that nearly half of spike-specific TCRs target unmutated variant regions. Donors skewed white British and female; clonal diversity was possibly underestimated. Two doses of AZD1222 preceded a rise in Spike-specific TCR breadth and depth.

The CDR3 has 11 residues. Germline values: CDR1 SGHDN, CDR2 FVKESK. V lost 1 base, J lost 7 bases, and 5 bases lay in between. This table comes from immunoSEQ multiplex PCR, and its TCRdb copy is limited to in-frame clones, with some not included. The sample lists around 190,000 clones, 92% seen once, with over 1% in the top ten. About this clone itself: Its antigen is still unknown. This sample also contains other DNA sequences that code for the same CDR3.

This receptor was identified in an adult in good health. The sequencing here drew on peripheral blood, taken on day 0 of AZD1222 vaccination. V and J are TRBV14 and TRBJ2-7; D is unclear. The CDR3 region is CASSQVREQYF. The CDR3 DNA sequence: TGTGCCAGCAGCCAAGTGAGAGAGCAGTACTTC.